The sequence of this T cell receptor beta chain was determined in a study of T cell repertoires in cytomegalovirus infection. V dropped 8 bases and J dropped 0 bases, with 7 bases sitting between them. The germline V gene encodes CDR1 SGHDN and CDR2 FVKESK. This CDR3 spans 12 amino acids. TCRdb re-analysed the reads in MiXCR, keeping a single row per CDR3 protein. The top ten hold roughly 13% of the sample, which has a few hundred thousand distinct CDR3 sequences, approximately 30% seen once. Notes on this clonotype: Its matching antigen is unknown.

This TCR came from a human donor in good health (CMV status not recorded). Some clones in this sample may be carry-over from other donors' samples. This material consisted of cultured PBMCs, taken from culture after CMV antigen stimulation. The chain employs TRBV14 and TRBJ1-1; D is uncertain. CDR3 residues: CASSVLNTEAFF. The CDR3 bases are TGTGCCAGCTCTGTCTTGAACACTGAAGCTTTCTTT.